These T cell receptor beta chains were read from a single sample in a study of technical replicates of blood from a few donors. The table came from immunoSEQ multiplex PCR; TCRdb's copy has only in-frame clones and leaves some out. The table includes about 97,000 clones, 95% to 97% detected once. Specimen: T cells isolated from PBMCs. The source is a human donor in good health. Each CDR3 is given with its conserved first and last residue. Each record gives: V gene, D gene, CDR3 protein. D genes are given only for firm matches.

v_gene: TRBV7-3
d_gene: -
CDR3aa: CASSLGQISEAFF

v_gene: TRBV23-1
d_gene: -
CDR3aa: CAPDFCPTPRTGELFF

v_gene: TRBV5-5
d_gene: -
CDR3aa: CASSLGRQGYYGYTF

v_gene: TRBV28
d_gene: TRBD1
CDR3aa: CAGSGTGSYEQYF

v_gene: TRBV9
d_gene: TRBD1
CDR3aa: CASSSRQGAGGYTF

v_gene: TRBV30
d_gene: TRBD1
CDR3aa: CAWGTGAQYF

v_gene: TRBV10-3
d_gene: TRBD2
CDR3aa: CAISEVSSGETQYF

v_gene: TRBV11-3
d_gene: TRBD2
CDR3aa: CASSLTSGRSTGELFF

v_gene: TRBV7-9
d_gene: -
CDR3aa: CASSPRINYGYTF

v_gene: TRBV25-1
d_gene: -
CDR3aa: CASMGPNTEAFF

v_gene: TRBV7-2
d_gene: TRBD2
CDR3aa: CASSSTSGGRGDEQYF

v_gene: TRBV5-1
d_gene: -
CDR3aa: CASSLRGREKLFF

v_gene: TRBV7-9
d_gene: -
CDR3aa: CASSLARTDYEQYF

v_gene: TRBV30
d_gene: TRBD1
CDR3aa: CASNRGRIDTQYF

v_gene: TRBV4-1
d_gene: -
CDR3aa: CASSHPGVNQPQHF

v_gene: TRBV6-1
d_gene: -
CDR3aa: CASGPQQVLDGYTF

v_gene: TRBV19
d_gene: -
CDR3aa: CATGGVANEKLFF

v_gene: TRBV4-3
d_gene: TRBD2
CDR3aa: CASSQKLADYTGELFF

v_gene: TRBV11-2
d_gene: TRBD1
CDR3aa: CASSTQGDHGQPQHF